This T cell receptor beta chain was captured in a study of blood T cell repertoires in COVID-19. Per the original methods: Researchers report that nucleated cell counts were estimated from reference gene primer amplification. Sequencing used immunoSEQ multiplex PCR; TCRdb keeps in-frame clones, though not all of them. V, J and clone size are those of that table, while D and trimming were read from the DNA. The sample contains a few hundred thousand clones, nearly 90% of which appear only once. Germline V lookup: CDR1 SQVTM, CDR2 ANQGSEA. The CDR3 covers 15 residues. The V and J ends lost 7 bases and 3 bases respectively, with 19 bases between them. Cohort assignment relied on participant-reported clinical history. Symptom resolution, clearance, or two negative PCRs marked the recovered donors of Cohort 3.

The material sequenced was PBMCs or T cells enriched from blood (not recorded which). J is TRBJ2-1 and V is TRBV29-1; D remains unclear. The receptor's source is a woman in her 30s who had recovered from COVID-19. CDR3 sequence: CSALVRQDSYNEQFF. The CDR3 DNA reads TGCAGCGCCCTGGTCAGGCAGGATAGCTACAATGAGCAGTTCTTC.